These T cell receptor beta chains were read from a single sample in a study of beta chain features in type 1 diabetes. Some clones are missing from TCRdb's copy, which holds only in-frame ones; the method was immunoSEQ multiplex PCR. Seen here are about 360,000 clones, 10% to 15% observed once, and the top ten hold about 0.018%. The sample taken for sequencing was naive CD4+ T cells from blood. The receptors come from a man younger than 35 in good health. Both conserved end residues are part of each CDR3.

v_gene: TRBV6-5
j_gene: TRBJ1-4
CDR3aa: CASSRQGKLFF

v_gene: TRBV6-5
j_gene: TRBJ1-4
CDR3aa: CASSRDRGHEKLFF

v_gene: TRBV19
j_gene: TRBJ1-2
CDR3aa: CASSTGTAGYGYTF

v_gene: TRBV19
j_gene: TRBJ1-2
CDR3aa: CASSEEYYGYTF

v_gene: TRBV5-1
j_gene: TRBJ1-4
CDR3aa: CASSPGTSATNEKLFF

v_gene: TRBV7-8
j_gene: TRBJ2-2
CDR3aa: CASSLDGRRTGELFF

v_gene: TRBV7-3
j_gene: TRBJ2-5
CDR3aa: CASSLRRGETQYF

v_gene: TRBV7-2
j_gene: TRBJ2-1
CDR3aa: CASSQSGGASYNEQFF

v_gene: TRBV30
j_gene: TRBJ2-7
CDR3aa: CAWSLGANEQYF

v_gene: TRBV2
j_gene: TRBJ2-3
CDR3aa: CATKSGGGSDTQYF

v_gene: TRBV9
j_gene: TRBJ1-1
CDR3aa: CASSAGTPVKVF

v_gene: TRBV7-2
j_gene: TRBJ1-1
CDR3aa: CASSLLPGQVNTEAFF

v_gene: TRBV6-1
j_gene: TRBJ2-5
CDR3aa: CASSGTGEETQYF

v_gene: TRBV2
j_gene: TRBJ1-2
CDR3aa: CASSEALPGGYGYTF

v_gene: TRBV28
j_gene: TRBJ2-3
CDR3aa: CASRTSGTGGSDTQYF

v_gene: TRBV9
j_gene: TRBJ1-1
CDR3aa: CASSVGQGNTEAFF

v_gene: TRBV5-6
j_gene: TRBJ1-2
CDR3aa: CASSFLGRGYGYTF

v_gene: TRBV7-2
j_gene: TRBJ1-1
CDR3aa: CASSMDRGPGEAFF

v_gene: TRBV15
j_gene: TRBJ2-7
CDR3aa: CATSLEDRQYEQYF

v_gene: TRBV9
j_gene: TRBJ2-3
CDR3aa: CASSVGARGRFPDTQYF

v_gene: TRBV15
j_gene: TRBJ2-1
CDR3aa: CATSRAAGLAGGGHEQFF

v_gene: TRBV18
j_gene: TRBJ2-3
CDR3aa: CASSPGTGGHTDTQYF

v_gene: TRBV7-2
j_gene: TRBJ2-6
CDR3aa: CASSLTGSGANVLTF

v_gene: TRBV28
j_gene: TRBJ2-2
CDR3aa: CASSLPGTGELFF

v_gene: TRBV18
j_gene: TRBJ2-2
CDR3aa: CASSPSGAAGELFF

v_gene: TRBV7-2
j_gene: TRBJ2-7
CDR3aa: CASSPANSYEQYF

v_gene: TRBV9
j_gene: TRBJ2-1
CDR3aa: CASSELAGLARGEQFF

v_gene: TRBV7-8
j_gene: TRBJ2-7
CDR3aa: CASSLNSHEQYF

v_gene: TRBV29-1
j_gene: TRBJ2-6
CDR3aa: CSVGASGANVLTF

v_gene: TRBV11-2
j_gene: TRBJ2-1
CDR3aa: CASSRGTSGGVNEQFF

v_gene: TRBV6-5
j_gene: TRBJ1-5
CDR3aa: CASSFGDRFSYQPQHF

v_gene: TRBV9
j_gene: TRBJ2-3
CDR3aa: CASSVNYLRDTQYF

v_gene: TRBV5-1
j_gene: TRBJ2-2
CDR3aa: CASSLGVIAANTGELFF

v_gene: TRBV2
j_gene: TRBJ2-3
CDR3aa: CASTGFADTQYF

v_gene: TRBV7-2
j_gene: TRBJ2-5
CDR3aa: CASSLGNTGARETQYF

v_gene: TRBV28
j_gene: TRBJ1-5
CDR3aa: CASSSRTGSSNQPQHF

v_gene: TRBV5-1
j_gene: TRBJ2-7
CDR3aa: CASSLQGPDVWLSYEQYF

v_gene: TRBV7-9
j_gene: TRBJ2-2
CDR3aa: CASSSPPGQTNTGELFF

v_gene: TRBV29-1
j_gene: TRBJ1-2
CDR3aa: CSVDPGIGYTF

v_gene: TRBV18
j_gene: TRBJ2-5
CDR3aa: CASSPPRSGGSLKTQYF